The next 16 T cell receptor beta chains were all read from a single sample in a study of T cells in Graves' hyperthyroidism and ophthalmopathy. There were TCR beta CDR3 regions amplified from RNA transcripts. The HTBI primer set drove a first-round RT-PCR of the TCR CDR3. TCRdb independently ran MiXCR on the multiplex PCR reads; one entry per CDR3 protein. This sample yields some 560,000 distinct CDR3 sequences, of which less than 20% are seen a single time; around 7.3% belongs to the top ten. Sequencing was done on a sample of blood. These receptors were taken from a woman between 25 and 40 years old with Graves' hyperthyroidism.

This clonotype was recorded many times. The chain has TRBV12-3 or TRBV12-4 and TRBJ1-1, with D hard to call. The CDR3 sequence is 13 residues long. Trimming left V 3 bases short and J 4 bases short, with 9 bases between. The CDR3 loop reads CASSFGSTTEAFF. In DNA, the CDR3 is TGTGCCAGCAGTTTCGGAAGCACCACTGAAGCTTTCTTT.

The gene calls are TRBV4-1 and TRBJ2-3; TRBD2 agrees at 7 bases. With V trimmed by 3 bases and J by 6 bases, 6 bases remained unmatched. Germline V gene data show CDR1 as MGHRA and CDR2 as YSYEKL. The CDR3 extends over 14 amino acids. CDR3 DNA sequence: TGCGCCAGCAGCCACGGGACTACATATGATACGCAGTATTTT. Protein product: CASSHGTTYDTQYF.

Many counts were recorded for this clonotype. This rearrangement joins TRBV20-1 to TRBJ2-7; 9 bases line up with TRBD1. The germline V gene has CDR1 DFQATT and CDR2 SNEGSKA (reference sequence). There are 16 residues in the CDR3. V lost 3 bases and J lost 3; bases outside the gene matches: 12. CDR3 coding DNA: TGCAGTGCTAGTGAAAGGGGGACAGGGTTCTTCTACGAGCAGTACTTC. Translation gives CSASERGTGFFYEQYF.

This clonotype was seen a few times. The gene calls are TRBV6-2 or TRBV6-3 and TRBJ2-1; a weak D match, TRBD2 (6 bases). The germline V gene encodes CDR1 MNHEY and CDR2 SVGEGT. The length of the CDR3 is 20 residues. The V end was cut by 6 bases, the J end by 2 bases, with 29 bases between. CDR3 DNA: TGTGCCAGCAGAACCCCCGTTAGACTAGTAGGATCGGTTGCCTACAATGAGCAGTTCTTC. It encodes CASRTPVRLVGSVAYNEQFF.

The chain recombines TRBV10-3 with TRBJ2-3; 8 bases match TRBD2. Germline V CDR1 and CDR2: ENHRY, SYGVKD. CDR3 length equals 13 residues. V shed 9 bases, J shed 3 bases, and the junction held 5 bases outside the gene matches. CDR3 in DNA: TGTGCCATTTCAGCGGGAGCTACAGATACGCAGTATTTT. Translating it yields CAISAGATDTQYF.

The chain is built from TRBV6-2 or TRBV6-3 and TRBJ2-1, with D possibly matching TRBD2 (6 bases). V lost 6 bases, J lost 3 bases, and 12 bases lay in between. The CDR3 covers 14 residues. CDR1 MNHEY and CDR2 SVGEGT come from the germline V gene. CDR3 amino acids: CASRWDGGYNEQFF. The CDR3 DNA follows: TGTGCCAGCAGATGGGACGGGGGCTACAATGAGCAGTTCTTC.

Concerning this clonotype itself: A read error is likely, as this CDR3 ends without the conserved phenylalanine or tryptophan. The chain carries TRBV12-3 or TRBV12-4 and TRBJ2-1; 8 nucleotides line up with TRBD2. This CDR3 comprises 14 residues. V lost 5 bases and J lost 5; bases outside the gene matches: 5. The CDR3 region is CASSLTSGHNEQFS. DNA for the CDR3: TGTGCCAGCAGTCTTACTAGCGGACACAATGAGCAGTTCTCC.

This clonotype occurred many times. The J gene is TRBJ2-1, the V gene TRBV11-3; 12 bases fit TRBD1. The germline V gene encodes CDR1 SGHNT and CDR2 YENEEA. Trimming at V came to 2 bases and at J to 5 bases, leaving 7 bases not matched to a gene. The CDR3 covers 17 residues. CDR3 residues: CASSLRPGQGANNEQFF. CDR3 coding DNA: TGTGCCAGCAGCTTACGACCGGGACAGGGGGCAAACAATGAGCAGTTCTTC.

This clonotype was observed a few times. The chain is built from TRBV7-9 and TRBJ2-1; D remains unclear. Per the germline V gene, CDR1 is SEHNR and CDR2 is FQNEAQ (reference sequence). The germline V and J ends were trimmed by 8 bases and 0 bases, with 11 bases remaining between them. The length of the CDR3 is 14 residues. This CDR3 reads CASLPGSSYNEQFF. The CDR3 coding sequence is TGTGCCAGCCTCCCAGGTAGCTCCTACAATGAGCAGTTCTTC.

This clonotype was found a few times. The CDR3 coding sequence is TGCAGCGTTGATGGACAGGGACCAGATACGCAGTATTTT. Translating it yields CSVDGQGPDTQYF. This rearrangement joins TRBV29-1 to TRBJ2-3; 8 nucleotides agree with TRBD1. The CDR3 is 13 residues long. Unmatched junction bases numbered 3, after V lost 3 bases and J lost 4 bases. Germline V gives CDR1 SQVTM, CDR2 ANQGSEA.

This clonotype was found a few times. This rearrangement joins TRBV4-2 to TRBJ2-2; TRBD2 aligns across 9 bases. CDR1 LGHNA and CDR2 YNFKEQ come from the germline V gene. The CDR3 has 15 residues. Trimming took 4 bases from V and 3 from J; bases not matched to a gene: 3. The CDR3 coding sequence is TGTGCCAGCAGCCTGACTAGCGGCTACACCGGGGAGCTGTTTTTT. It translates to CASSLTSGYTGELFF.

V usage is TRBV7-3 and J usage is TRBJ2-1; no clear D gene. The CDR3 contains 16 residues. V lost 6 bases and J lost 0, with 15 bases in between. Germline assignment: CDR1 SGHTA and CDR2 FQGTGA. The CDR3 protein is CASRFTGGSSYNEQFF. The CDR3 DNA reads TGTGCCAGCAGGTTTACCGGCGGTAGCTCCTACAATGAGCAGTTCTTC.

This chain links TRBV20-1 with TRBJ2-7, with a possible D match to TRBD1 (5 bases). This CDR3 contains 15 residues. Germline V gives CDR1 DFQATT, CDR2 SNEGSKA (reference sequence). V gave up 6 bases and J gave up 3 bases, with 21 bases separating them. CDR3 in DNA: TGCAGTGCCCAACCCACCTCTGACAGAGACTACGAGCAGTACTTC. Its protein is CSAQPTSDRDYEQYF.

This clonotype has just a few counts. The chain is built from TRBV9 and TRBJ2-1; TRBD2 matches 9 bases. This CDR3 has 15 amino acids. From germline, CDR1 is SGDLS and CDR2 YYNGEE. The trim removed 1 base at V and 9 bases at J, leaving 8 bases unmatched. The CDR3 nucleotides are TGTGCCAGCAGCGTATTTCCGGGACTAGCTGGTGAGCAGTTCTTC. It encodes CASSVFPGLAGEQFF.

This clonotype has a count of ten or more. The J gene is TRBJ2-5, the V gene TRBV28; the D is unclear. Per germline, CDR1 MDHEN and CDR2 SYDVKM. This CDR3 region has 19 residues. The V gene lost 2 bases and the J gene lost 1 base, with 23 bases spanning the gap. Here the CDR3 reads CASSLPPRAFAVFQETQYF. Written as DNA, the CDR3 is TGTGCCAGCAGTTTACCCCCTAGGGCATTTGCCGTCTTCCAAGAGACCCAGTACTTC.

The chain carries TRBV20-1 and TRBJ2-2; tentatively, D is TRBD2 (6 bases). V lost 5 bases and J 4 bases, leaving 17 bases between the germline ends. Looked up from germline, CDR1 is DFQATT and CDR2 is SNEGSKA (reference sequence). The CDR3 is made up of 15 amino acids. In DNA, the CDR3 is TGCAGTGCTCCAAAATGGGAGGACCCCACCGGGGAGCTGTTTTTT. This encodes CSAPKWEDPTGELFF.